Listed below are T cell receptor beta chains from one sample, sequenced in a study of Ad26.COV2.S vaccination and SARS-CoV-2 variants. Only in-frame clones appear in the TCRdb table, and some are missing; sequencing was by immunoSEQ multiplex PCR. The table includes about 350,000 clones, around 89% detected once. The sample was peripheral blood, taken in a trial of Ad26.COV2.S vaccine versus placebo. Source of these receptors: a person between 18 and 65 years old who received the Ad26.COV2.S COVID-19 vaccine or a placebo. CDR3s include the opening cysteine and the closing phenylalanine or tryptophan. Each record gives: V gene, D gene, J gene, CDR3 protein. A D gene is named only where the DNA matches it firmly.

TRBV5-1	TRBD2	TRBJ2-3	CASSSGRVNTDTQYF
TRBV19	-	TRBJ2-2	CASSRRFDTGELFF
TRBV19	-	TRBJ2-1	CASSMGSRVNEQFF
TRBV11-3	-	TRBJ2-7	CASSLGRSYEQYF
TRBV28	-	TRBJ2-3	CASSLGSLWGALTDTQYF
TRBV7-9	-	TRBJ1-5	CASSRTGQSNQPQHF
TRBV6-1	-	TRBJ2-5	CASSESYSVGGQETQYF
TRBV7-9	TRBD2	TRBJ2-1	CASSLSLAGGIYNEQFF
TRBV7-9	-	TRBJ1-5	CASSSPYSNQPQHF
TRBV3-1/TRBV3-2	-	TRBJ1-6	CASSQWGSGDSPLHF
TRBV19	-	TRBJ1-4	CASSIGFATNEKLFF
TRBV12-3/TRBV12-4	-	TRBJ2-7	CASSSDLSYEQYF